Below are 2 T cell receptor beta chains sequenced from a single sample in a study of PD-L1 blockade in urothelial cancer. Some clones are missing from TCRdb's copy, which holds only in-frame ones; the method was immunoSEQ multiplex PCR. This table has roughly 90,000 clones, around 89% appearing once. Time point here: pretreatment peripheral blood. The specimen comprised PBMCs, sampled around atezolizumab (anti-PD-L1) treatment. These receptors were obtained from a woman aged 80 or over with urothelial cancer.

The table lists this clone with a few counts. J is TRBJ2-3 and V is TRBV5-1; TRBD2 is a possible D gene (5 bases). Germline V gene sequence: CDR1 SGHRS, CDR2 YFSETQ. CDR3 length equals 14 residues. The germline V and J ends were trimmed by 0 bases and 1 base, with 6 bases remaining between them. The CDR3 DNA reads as TGCGCCAGCAGCTTGGAGGGAGGCACAGATACGCAGTATTTT. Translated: CASSLEGGTDTQYF.

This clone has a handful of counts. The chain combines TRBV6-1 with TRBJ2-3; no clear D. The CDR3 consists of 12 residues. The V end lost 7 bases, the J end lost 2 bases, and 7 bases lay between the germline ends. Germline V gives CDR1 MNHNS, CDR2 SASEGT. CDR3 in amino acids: CASNVITDTQYF. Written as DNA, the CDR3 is TGTGCCAGCAATGTTATCACAGATACGCAGTATTTT.